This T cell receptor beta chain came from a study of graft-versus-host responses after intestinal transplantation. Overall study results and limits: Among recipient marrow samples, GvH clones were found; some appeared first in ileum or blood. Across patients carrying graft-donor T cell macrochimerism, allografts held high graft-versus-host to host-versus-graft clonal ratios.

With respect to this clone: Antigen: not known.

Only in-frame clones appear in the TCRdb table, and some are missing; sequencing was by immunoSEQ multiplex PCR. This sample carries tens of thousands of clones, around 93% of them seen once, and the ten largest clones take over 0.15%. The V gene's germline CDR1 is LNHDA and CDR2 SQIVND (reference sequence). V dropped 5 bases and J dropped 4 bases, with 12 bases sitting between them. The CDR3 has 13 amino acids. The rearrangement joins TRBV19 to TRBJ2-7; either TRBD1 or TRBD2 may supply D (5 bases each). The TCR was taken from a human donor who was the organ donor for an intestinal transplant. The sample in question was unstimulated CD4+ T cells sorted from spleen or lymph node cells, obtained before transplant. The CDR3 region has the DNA TGTGCCAGTAGTCGGGACGGCCTATACGAGCAGTACTTC. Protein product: CASSRDGLYEQYF.